Listed below are T cell receptor beta chains from one sample, sequenced in a study of T cells and Merkel cell carcinoma outcomes. Method: immunoSEQ multiplex PCR; TCRdb's copy keeps in-frame clones and lacks some. The sample gives about 500 clones, roughly nine tenths of which show up once; roughly 13% is in the top ten. The sequencing input was tumor tissue from Merkel cell carcinoma. The receptors here all came from a human donor with Merkel cell carcinoma. Each CDR3 is given with its conserved first and last residue. D genes are given only for firm matches. Clone size, where shown, is once, few, many, or a class for clones that have expanded.

J: TRBJ2-5
size: NA
length: 16
D: TRBD2
V: TRBV5-6
CDR3: CASSLTSGTRQETQYF
DNA: TGTGCCAGCAGCTTGACTAGCGGGACGAGGCAAGAGACCCAGTACTTC

J: TRBJ2-3
size: NA
length: 14
D: TRBD2
V: TRBV5-4
CDR3: CASSFEGSGGTQYF
DNA: TGTGCCAGCAGCTTCGAAGGGTCGGGGGGTACGCAGTATTTT

J: TRBJ1-1
size: NA
length: 14
D: NA
V: TRBV5-6
CDR3: CASSSGDLSTEAFF
DNA: TGTGCCAGCAGCTCCGGAGACCTTAGCACTGAAGCTTTCTTT

J: TRBJ1-2
size: NA
length: 13
D: TRBD1
V: TRBV25-1
CDR3: CASSSTGGFGYTF
DNA: TGTGCCAGCAGTTCGACAGGGGGCTTTGGCTACACCTTC

J: TRBJ1-4
size: NA
length: 14
D: NA
V: TRBV6-6
CDR3: CASSMRATNEKLFF
DNA: TGTGCCAGCAGTATGAGGGCAACTAATGAAAAACTGTTTTTT

J: TRBJ2-2
size: few
length: 14
D: NA
V: TRBV28
CDR3: CASSLYSAFGELFF
DNA: TGTGCCAGCAGTTTATACTCAGCCTTTGGGGAGCTGTTTTTT

J: TRBJ2-6
size: few
length: 14
D: NA
V: TRBV6-4
CDR3: CASSDNSGANVLTF
DNA: TGTGCCAGCAGTGACAACTCTGGGGCCAACGTCCTGACTTTC

J: TRBJ2-3
size: NA
length: 18
D: TRBD2
V: TRBV5-1
CDR3: CASSFRSTGGLSTDTQYF
DNA: TGCGCCAGCAGCTTCCGATCCACGGGGGGACTTAGCACAGATACGCAGTATTTT

J: TRBJ1-6
size: NA
length: 15
D: NA
V: TRBV11-2
CDR3: CASQFLGPSNSPLHF
DNA: TGTGCCAGCCAATTTTTGGGCCCCTCTAATTCACCCCTCCACTTT

J: TRBJ2-3
size: NA
length: 17
D: NA
V: TRBV4-2
CDR3: CASSQESLIKAPDTQYF
DNA: TGTGCCAGCAGCCAAGAGAGTTTGATTAAGGCCCCAGATACGCAGTATTTT

J: TRBJ1-5
size: NA
length: 13
D: NA
V: TRBV19
CDR3: CATNTGLSQPQHF
DNA: TGTGCCACCAATACAGGGCTGTCTCAGCCCCAGCATTTT

J: TRBJ2-5
size: once
length: 11
D: NA
V: TRBV20-1
CDR3: CSGEAGETQYF
DNA: TGCAGTGGAGAGGCTGGGGAGACCCAGTACTTC

J: TRBJ2-1
size: NA
length: 19
D: NA
V: TRBV4-3
CDR3: CASSQDGMSHPSSYNEQFF
DNA: TGCGCCAGCAGCCAAGATGGGATGAGTCATCCTAGCTCCTACAATGAGCAGTTCTTC

J: TRBJ2-5
size: once
length: 14
D: NA
V: TRBV7-8
CDR3: CASSLGVGPETQYF
DNA: TGTGCCAGCAGCTTAGGTGTGGGGCCAGAGACCCAGTACTTC

J: TRBJ2-7
size: NA
length: 15
D: NA
V: TRBV5-1
CDR3: CASSLKQGRDYEQYF
DNA: TGCGCCAGCAGCTTGAAACAGGGGAGGGATTACGAGCAGTACTTC

J: TRBJ2-3
size: NA
length: 13
D: NA
V: TRBV5-1
CDR3: CASSLELVDTQYF
DNA: TGCGCCAGCAGCTTGGAGCTTGTAGATACGCAGTATTTT

J: TRBJ1-1
size: NA
length: 14
D: NA
V: TRBV28
CDR3: CASITGTLNTEAFF
DNA: TGTGCCAGCATTACCGGGACTCTGAACACTGAAGCTTTCTTT

J: TRBJ1-1
size: NA
length: 13
D: NA
V: TRBV19
CDR3: CASSRRGVTEAFF
DNA: TGTGCCAGCTCTCGGCGAGGGGTCACTGAAGCTTTCTTT

J: TRBJ1-1
size: NA
length: 16
D: NA
V: TRBV5-4
CDR3: CASSFQGLRRNTEAFF
DNA: TGTGCCAGCAGCTTTCAGGGTCTAAGGAGGAACACTGAAGCTTTCTTT